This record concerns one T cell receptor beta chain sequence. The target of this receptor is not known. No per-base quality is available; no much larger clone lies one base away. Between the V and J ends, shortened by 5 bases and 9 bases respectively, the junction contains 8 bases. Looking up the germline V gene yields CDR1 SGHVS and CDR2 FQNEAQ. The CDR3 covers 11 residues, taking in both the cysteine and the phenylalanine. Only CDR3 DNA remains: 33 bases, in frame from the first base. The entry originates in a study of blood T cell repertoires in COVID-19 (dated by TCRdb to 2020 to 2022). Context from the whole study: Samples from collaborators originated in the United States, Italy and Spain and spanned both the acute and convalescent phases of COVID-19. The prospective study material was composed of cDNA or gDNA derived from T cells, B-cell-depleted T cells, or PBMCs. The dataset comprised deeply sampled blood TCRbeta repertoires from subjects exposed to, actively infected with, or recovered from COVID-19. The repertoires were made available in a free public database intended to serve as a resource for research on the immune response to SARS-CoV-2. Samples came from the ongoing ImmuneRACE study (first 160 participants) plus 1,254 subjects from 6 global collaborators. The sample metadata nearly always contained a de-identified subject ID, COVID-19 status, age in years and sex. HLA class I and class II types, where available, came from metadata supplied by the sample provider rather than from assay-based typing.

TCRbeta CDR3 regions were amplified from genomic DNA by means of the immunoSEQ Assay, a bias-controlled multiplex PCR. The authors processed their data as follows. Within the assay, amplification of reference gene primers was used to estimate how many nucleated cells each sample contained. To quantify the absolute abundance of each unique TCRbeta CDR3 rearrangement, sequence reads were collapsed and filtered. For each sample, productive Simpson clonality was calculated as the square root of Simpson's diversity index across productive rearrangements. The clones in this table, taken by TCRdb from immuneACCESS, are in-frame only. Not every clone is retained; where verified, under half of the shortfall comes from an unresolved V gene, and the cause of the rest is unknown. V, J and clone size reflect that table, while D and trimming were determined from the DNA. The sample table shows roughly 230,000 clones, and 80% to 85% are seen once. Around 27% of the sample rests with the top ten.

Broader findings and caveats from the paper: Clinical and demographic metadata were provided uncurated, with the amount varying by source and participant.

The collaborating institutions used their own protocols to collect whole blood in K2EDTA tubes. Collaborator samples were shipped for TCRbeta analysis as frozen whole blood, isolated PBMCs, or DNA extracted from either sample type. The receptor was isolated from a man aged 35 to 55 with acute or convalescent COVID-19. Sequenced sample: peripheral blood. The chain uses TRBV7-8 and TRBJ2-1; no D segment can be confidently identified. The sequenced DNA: TGTGCCAGCAGCCAAGGAGTTGAGCAGTTCTTC. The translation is CASSQGVEQFF. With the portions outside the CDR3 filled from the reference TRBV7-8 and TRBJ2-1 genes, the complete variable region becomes GAGVSQSPRYKVAKRGQDVALRCDPISGHVSLFWYQQALGQGPEFLTYFQNEAQLDKSGLPSDRFFAERPEGSVSTLKIQRTQQEDSAVYLCASSQGVEQFFGPGTRLTVL.